The 18 T cell receptor beta chains given below trace back to one sample, sequenced in a study of shared clonotypes between healthy human individuals. Sequencing used immunoSEQ multiplex PCR; TCRdb keeps in-frame clones, though not all of them. Found here are a few million clones, over 90% of them singletons; the top ten hold about 0.39%. The sequenced sample consisted of naive CD4+ T cells from PBMCs. Subset given: CD45RA+ positively selected. Receptor source: a man younger than 30 in good health. Some clones in this sample may be carry-over from other donors' samples.

The gene calls are TRBV4-3 and TRBJ2-2; D is ambiguous. The V and J ends lost 6 bases and 0 bases respectively, with 2 bases between them. The CDR3 length is 12 residues. From germline, CDR1 is LGHNA and CDR2 YSLEER. The CDR3 DNA sequence: TGCGCCAGCAGACCGAACACCGGGGAGCTGTTTTTT. Its translation: CASRPNTGELFF.

A word on this clone: The sample contains more than one DNA sequence encoding this CDR3. The chain combines TRBV18 with TRBJ2-5; D is ambiguous. Germline assignment: CDR1 KGHSH and CDR2 LQKENI. The CDR3 sequence is 12 residues long. The germline V and J ends were trimmed by 3 bases and 5 bases, with 7 bases remaining between them. The CDR3 spells CASSPRLETQYF. CDR3 sequence (DNA): TGTGCCAGCTCACCGCGACTGGAGACCCAGTACTTC.

Of note for this clone: This sample includes further DNA sequences coding for the same CDR3. V usage is TRBV5-1 and J usage is TRBJ1-3; 7 nucleotides align to TRBD1. CDR1 is SGHRS, CDR2 YFSETQ, per germline. V gave up 2 bases and J gave up 4 bases; unmatched junction bases: 3. The CDR3 has 14 residues. In DNA, the CDR3 is TGCGCCAGCAGCTTCGGACAGGCCGGAAACACCATATATTTT. Amino acids: CASSFGQAGNTIYF. Complete variable domain (other parts from reference TRBV5-1 and TRBJ1-3): KAGVTQTPRYLIKTRGQQVTLSCSPISGHRSVSWYQQTPGQGLQFLFEYFSETQRNKGNFPGRFSGRQFSNSRSEMNVSTLELGDSALYLCASSFGQAGNTIYFGEGSWLTVV.

V usage is TRBV28 and J usage is TRBJ2-1; a weak D match, TRBD1 (6 bases). V was cut by 5 bases and J by 5 bases, with 19 bases left in between. This CDR3 has 16 amino acids. Germline CDR1 and CDR2: MDHEN and SYDVKM. CDR3 DNA sequence: TGTGCCAGCAGTCGAGGGGTAGCAAAGGGGGACAATGAGCAGTTCTTC. It is translated as CASSRGVAKGDNEQFF.

The rearrangement uses TRBV9 and TRBJ2-1; D remains ambiguous. Per the germline V gene, CDR1 is SGDLS and CDR2 is YYNGEE. With 0 bases removed from V and 0 bases from J, the gap between germline ends came to 10 bases. The CDR3 covers 16 residues. CDR3 loop: CASSVEPSPSYNEQFF. The CDR3 DNA reads as TGTGCCAGCAGCGTAGAACCGTCTCCCTCCTACAATGAGCAGTTCTTC.

Details on this clone: Other nucleotide sequences in the sample specify the same CDR3. The V gene is TRBV7-3, the J gene TRBJ2-1, with a tentative D call TRBD2 (5 bases). V lost 3 bases, J lost 0 bases, and 9 bases lay in between. There are 15 residues in the CDR3. Germline V gives CDR1 SGHTA, CDR2 FQGTGA. CDR3 nucleotide sequence: TGTGCCAGCAGCTTTACGGGGAGCTCCTACAATGAGCAGTTCTTC. This codes for CASSFTGSSYNEQFF.

The CDR3 loop is CASSLLGGPHNYGYTF. CDR3 sequence (DNA): TGTGCCAGCAGTTTATTAGGGGGGCCTCATAACTATGGCTACACCTTC. The rearrangement uses TRBV28 and TRBJ1-2, with D perhaps TRBD1 (6 bases). CDR1 is MDHEN and CDR2 is SYDVKM in the germline V gene. The CDR3 is 16 amino acids. Trimming removed 1 base from V and 1 base from J, with 13 bases in between.

In its sample, this clone was seen once. The chain employs TRBV25-1 and TRBJ2-2; tentative D call: TRBD1 (5 bases). There are 18 residues in the CDR3. Trimming left V 0 bases short and J 1 base short, with 15 bases between. Germline V lookup: CDR1 MGHDK, CDR2 SYGVNS. The CDR3 DNA reads TGTGCCAGCAGTGAATATGGTGGAAGGACAAAGAACACCGGGGAGCTGTTTTTT. It specifies CASSEYGGRTKNTGELFF.

The chain links TRBV28 to TRBJ1-2, with D possibly TRBD1 on 6 matching bases. This CDR3 comprises 14 residues. V shed 6 bases and J shed 6 bases, with 17 bases lying between them. Germline V gene sequence: CDR1 MDHEN, CDR2 SYDVKM. The CDR3 reads CASSPGGGLDGYTF. The DNA of the CDR3 is TGTGCCAGCAGCCCTGGCGGGGGGCTGGATGGCTACACCTTC.

This rearrangement joins TRBV7-9 to TRBJ2-6; TRBD1 matches at 9 bases. J was trimmed by 2 bases and V by 8 bases; bases with no gene match: 7. The V gene's germline CDR1 is SEHNR and CDR2 FQNEAQ (reference sequence). The CDR3 totals 16 residues. This CDR3 is CASGGQGTAGANVLTF. As DNA, the CDR3 is TGTGCCAGCGGTGGACAGGGGACAGCTGGGGCCAACGTCCTGACTTTC.

The CDR3: CATSRRAQNTEAFF. The CDR3 DNA reads as TGTGCCACCAGCAGAAGGGCCCAGAACACTGAAGCTTTCTTT. The chain carries TRBV15 and TRBJ1-1; D unclear. With 2 bases removed from V and 1 base from J, the gap between germline ends came to 8 bases. The CDR3 spans 14 residues. The germline CDR1 and CDR2 sequences are LNHNV and YYDKDF (reference sequence). Using reference TRBV15 and TRBJ1-1 for the parts outside the CDR3, the full variable domain is DAMVIQNPRYQVTQFGKPVTLSCSQTLNHNVMYWYQQKSSQAPKLLFHYYDKDFNNEADTPDNFQSRRPNTSFCFLDIRSPGLGDTAMYLCATSRRAQNTEAFFGQGTRLTVV.

The chain joins TRBV25-1 to TRBJ1-5; D possibly corresponds to TRBD1 (5 bases). With 6 bases removed from V and 10 bases from J, the gap between germline ends came to 19 bases. Looked up from germline, CDR1 is MGHDK and CDR2 is SYGVNS. The CDR3 runs 14 residues. CDR3 sequence: CASRSGTLISPQHF. CDR3 sequence (DNA): TGTGCCAGCAGGTCCGGGACTTTAATCAGCCCCCAGCATTTT.

The gene calls are TRBV19 and TRBJ1-1; 10 bases are a match to TRBD1. CDR3 length: 15 residues. Germline CDR1 and CDR2: LNHDA and SQIVND (reference sequence). J was trimmed by 0 bases and V by 7 bases; bases with no gene match: 5. This CDR3 reads CASTRDRGLNTEAFF. CDR3 nucleotides: TGTGCCAGTACCCGGGACAGGGGATTGAACACTGAAGCTTTCTTT.

The chain has TRBV4-1 and TRBJ2-1; 9 nucleotides match TRBD2. With V trimmed by 3 bases and J by 3 bases, 3 bases remained unmatched. Germline lookup yields CDR1 MGHRA and CDR2 YSYEKL. The CDR3 runs 15 residues. This CDR3 reads CASSQIAGVYNEQFF. The CDR3, as DNA: TGCGCCAGCAGCCAGATAGCGGGAGTCTACAATGAGCAGTTCTTC.

V usage is TRBV7-2 and J usage is TRBJ2-1, with D possibly matching TRBD1 (6 bases). CDR3 length equals 14 residues. Germline CDR1 and CDR2: SGHTA and FQGNSA. V was clipped by 2 bases and J by 6 bases, with 11 bases between them. DNA of the CDR3: TGTGCCAGCAGCTTAAGTGGCAGGGGCAATGAGCAGTTCTTC. Encoded protein: CASSLSGRGNEQFF.

This sequence joins TRBV6-5 and TRBJ2-2; D may be TRBD1 (6 bases). The CDR3 sequence is 14 residues long. Germline V gene data show CDR1 as MNHEY and CDR2 as SVGAGI. Between the trimmed V and J ends, which lost 6 bases and 6 bases, there was a span of 14 bases. The CDR3: CASRGTQLAGELFF. CDR3 nucleotides: TGTGCCAGCAGGGGGACACAATTGGCCGGGGAGCTGTTTTTT.

CDR3 sequence (DNA): TGTGCCAGCAGTTTCCTCCCAGGGACAGGGGGCAATCAGCCCCAGCATTTT. This encodes CASSFLPGTGGNQPQHF. This sequence joins TRBV28 and TRBJ1-5, with 10 bases fitting TRBD1. The CDR3 contains 17 residues. CDR1 is MDHEN, CDR2 SYDVKM, per germline. Trimming removed 3 bases from V and 2 bases from J; junction bases left unmatched: 7. Looking up the rest from reference TRBV28 and TRBJ1-5 gives the full variable domain: DVKVTQSSRYLVKRTGEKVFLECVQDMDHENMFWYRQDPGLGLRLIYFSYDVKMKEKGDIPEGYSVSREKKERFSLILESASTNQTSMYLCASSFLPGTGGNQPQHFGDGTRLSIL.

The chain couples TRBV7-2 to TRBJ1-1, with D unclear. The germline V gene encodes CDR1 SGHTA and CDR2 FQGNSA. V lost 3 bases to trimming and J lost 10 bases, with 15 bases between them. The CDR3 totals 13 residues. CDR3 sequence (DNA): TGTGCCAGCAGCTTGGGCGCAGGACCTGGAGCTTTCTTT. Encoded protein: CASSLGAGPGAFF.